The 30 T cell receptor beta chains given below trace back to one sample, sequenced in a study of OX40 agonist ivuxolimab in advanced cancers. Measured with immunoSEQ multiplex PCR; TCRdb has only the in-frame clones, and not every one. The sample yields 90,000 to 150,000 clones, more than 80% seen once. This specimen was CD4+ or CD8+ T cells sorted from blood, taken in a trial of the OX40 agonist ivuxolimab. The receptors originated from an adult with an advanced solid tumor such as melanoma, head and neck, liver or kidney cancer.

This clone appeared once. CDR3 in amino acids: CASNTPEGFGYTF. The DNA of the CDR3 is TGTGCCAGCAACACCCCGGAGGGTTTCGGCTACACCTTC. The chain links TRBV7-2 to TRBJ1-2, with no clear D. The CDR3 sequence is 13 residues long. The ends were cut back, 7 bases at V and 8 bases at J, with 17 bases in the middle. Germline CDR1 reads SGHTA; CDR2 reads FQGNSA. The variable domain in full, completed from reference TRBV7-2 and TRBJ1-2, reads GAGVSQSPSNKVTEKGKDVELRCDPISGHTALYWYRQSLGQGLEFLIYFQGNSAPDKSGLPSDRFSAERTGGSVSTLTIQRTQQEDSAVYLCASNTPEGFGYTFGSGTRLTVV.

The CDR3 DNA sequence: TGTGCCAGCAGTCTCCTTACATTGTGGGGACAGGGAATGAGCGAGCAGTACTTC. Protein: CASSLLTLWGQGMSEQYF. The chain recombines TRBV28 with TRBJ2-7; 9 positions agree with TRBD1. Trimming removed 5 bases from V and 6 bases from J; junction bases left unmatched: 20. CDR3 length equals 18 residues. CDR1 and CDR2 from the germline V gene are MDHEN and SYDVKM.

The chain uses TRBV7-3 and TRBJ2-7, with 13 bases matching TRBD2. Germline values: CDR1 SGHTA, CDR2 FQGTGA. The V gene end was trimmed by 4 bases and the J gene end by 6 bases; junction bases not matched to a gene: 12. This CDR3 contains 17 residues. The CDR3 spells CASSSDGLAGARGEQYF. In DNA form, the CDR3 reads TGTGCCAGCAGCTCAGATGGACTAGCGGGGGCGCGGGGCGAGCAGTACTTC.

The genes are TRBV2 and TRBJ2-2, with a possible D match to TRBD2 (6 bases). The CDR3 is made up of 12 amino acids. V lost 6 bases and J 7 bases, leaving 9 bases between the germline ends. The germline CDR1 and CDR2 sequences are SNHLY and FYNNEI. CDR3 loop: CASREEGGELFF. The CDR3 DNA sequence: TGTGCCAGCAGGGAGGAGGGCGGGGAGCTGTTTTTT.

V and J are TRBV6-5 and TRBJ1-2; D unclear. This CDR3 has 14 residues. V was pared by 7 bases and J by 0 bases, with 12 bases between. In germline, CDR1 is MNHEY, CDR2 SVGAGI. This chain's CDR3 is CASTQDGANYGYTF. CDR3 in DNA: TGTGCCAGCACCCAGGACGGAGCTAACTATGGCTACACCTTC.

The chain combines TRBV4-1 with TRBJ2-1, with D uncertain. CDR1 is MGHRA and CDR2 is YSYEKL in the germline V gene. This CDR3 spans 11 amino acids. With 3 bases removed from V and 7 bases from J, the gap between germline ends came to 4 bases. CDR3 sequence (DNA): TGCGCCAGCAGCCAGAGGAATGAGCAGTTCTTC. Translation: CASSQRNEQFF.

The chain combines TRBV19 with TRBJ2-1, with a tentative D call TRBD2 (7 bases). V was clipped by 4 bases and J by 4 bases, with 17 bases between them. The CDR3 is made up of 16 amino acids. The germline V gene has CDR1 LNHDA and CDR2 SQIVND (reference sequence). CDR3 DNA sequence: TGTGCCAGTAGTAAGCCACAGGGAGGGTATTACAATGAGCAGTTCTTC. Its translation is CASSKPQGGYYNEQFF.

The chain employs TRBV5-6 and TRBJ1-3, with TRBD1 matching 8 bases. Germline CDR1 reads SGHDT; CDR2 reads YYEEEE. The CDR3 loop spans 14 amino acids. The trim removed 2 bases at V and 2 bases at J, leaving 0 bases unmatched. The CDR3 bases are TGTGCCAGCAGCTTACAGGGGGCTGGAAACACCATATATTTT. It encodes CASSLQGAGNTIYF. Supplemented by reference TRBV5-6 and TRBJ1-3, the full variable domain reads DAGVTQSPTHLIKTRGQQVTLRCSPKSGHDTVSWYQQALGQGPQFIFQYYEEEERQRGNFPDRFSGHQFPNYSSELNVNALLLGDSALYLCASSLQGAGNTIYFGEGSWLTVV.

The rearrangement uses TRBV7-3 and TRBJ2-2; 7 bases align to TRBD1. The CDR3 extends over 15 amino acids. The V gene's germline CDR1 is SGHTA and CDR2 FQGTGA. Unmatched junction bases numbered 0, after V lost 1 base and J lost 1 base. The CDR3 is CASSLRTGNTGELFF. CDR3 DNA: TGTGCCAGCAGCTTAAGGACAGGGAACACCGGGGAGCTGTTTTTT.

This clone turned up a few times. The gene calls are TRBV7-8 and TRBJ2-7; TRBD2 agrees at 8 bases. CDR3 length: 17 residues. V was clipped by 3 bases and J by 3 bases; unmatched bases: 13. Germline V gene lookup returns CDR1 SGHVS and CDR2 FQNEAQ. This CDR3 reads CASSFHEGDGRVYEQYF. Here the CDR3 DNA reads TGTGCCAGCAGCTTCCACGAGGGTGACGGGAGGGTCTACGAGCAGTACTTC.

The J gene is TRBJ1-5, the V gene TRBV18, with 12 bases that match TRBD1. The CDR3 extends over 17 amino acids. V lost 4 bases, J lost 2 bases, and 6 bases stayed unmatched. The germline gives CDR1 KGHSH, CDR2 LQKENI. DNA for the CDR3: TGTGCCAGCTCACAAGGGACAGGGGGCTGGGGCAATCAGCCCCAGCATTTT. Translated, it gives CASSQGTGGWGNQPQHF.

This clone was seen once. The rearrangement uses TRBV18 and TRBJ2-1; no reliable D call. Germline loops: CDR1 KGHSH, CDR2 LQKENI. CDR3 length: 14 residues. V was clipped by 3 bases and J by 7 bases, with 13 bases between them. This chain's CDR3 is CASSPSDPPNEQFF. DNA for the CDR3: TGTGCCAGCTCACCCTCGGACCCGCCTAATGAGCAGTTCTTC.

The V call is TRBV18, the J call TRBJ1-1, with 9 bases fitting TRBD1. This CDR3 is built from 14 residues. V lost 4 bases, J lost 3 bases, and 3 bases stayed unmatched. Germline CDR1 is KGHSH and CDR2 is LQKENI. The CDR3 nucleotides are TGTGCCAGCTCACGGGGACAGGGCGACACTGAAGCTTTCTTT. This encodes CASSRGQGDTEAFF.

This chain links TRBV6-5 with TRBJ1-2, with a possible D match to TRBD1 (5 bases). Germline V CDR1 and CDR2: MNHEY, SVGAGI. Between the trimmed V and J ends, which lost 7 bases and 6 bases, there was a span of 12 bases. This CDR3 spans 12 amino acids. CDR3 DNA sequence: TGTGCCAGCACTAGGGGTTTCCATGGCTACACCTTC. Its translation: CASTRGFHGYTF.

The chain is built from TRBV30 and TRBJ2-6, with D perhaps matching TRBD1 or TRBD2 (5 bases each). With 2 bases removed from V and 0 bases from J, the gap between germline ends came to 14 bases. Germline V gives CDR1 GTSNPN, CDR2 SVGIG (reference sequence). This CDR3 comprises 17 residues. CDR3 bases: TGTGCCTGGAGTCGGGACCGATCCAGCTCTGGGGCCAACGTCCTGACTTTC. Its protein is CAWSRDRSSSGANVLTF.

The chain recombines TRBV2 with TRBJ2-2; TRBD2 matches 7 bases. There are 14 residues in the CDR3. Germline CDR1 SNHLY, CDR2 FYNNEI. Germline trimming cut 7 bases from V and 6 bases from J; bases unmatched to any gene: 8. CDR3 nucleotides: TGTGCCAGCAACCTGGGGGGGATCCCCGGGGAGCTGTTTTTT. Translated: CASNLGGIPGELFF.

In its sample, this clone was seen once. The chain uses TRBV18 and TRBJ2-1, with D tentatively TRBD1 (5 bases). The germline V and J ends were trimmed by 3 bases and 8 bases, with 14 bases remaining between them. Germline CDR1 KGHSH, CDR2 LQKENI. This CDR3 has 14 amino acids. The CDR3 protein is CASSPPDNRYEQFF. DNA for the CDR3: TGTGCCAGCTCACCCCCGGACAATCGGTATGAGCAGTTCTTC. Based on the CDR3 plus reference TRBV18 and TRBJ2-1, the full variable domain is NAGVMQNPRHLVRRRGQEARLRCSPMKGHSHVYWYRQLPEEGLKFMVYLQKENIIDESGMPKERFSAEFPKEGPSILRIQQVVRGDSAAYFCASSPPDNRYEQFFGPGTRLTVL.

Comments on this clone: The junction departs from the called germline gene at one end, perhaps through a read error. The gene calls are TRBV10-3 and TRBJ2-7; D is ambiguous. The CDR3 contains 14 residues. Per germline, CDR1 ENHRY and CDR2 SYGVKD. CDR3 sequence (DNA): TGTGCCACCAGTCTCGTAGGGAATAGAGACGAGCAGTACTTC. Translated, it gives CATSLVGNRDEQYF.

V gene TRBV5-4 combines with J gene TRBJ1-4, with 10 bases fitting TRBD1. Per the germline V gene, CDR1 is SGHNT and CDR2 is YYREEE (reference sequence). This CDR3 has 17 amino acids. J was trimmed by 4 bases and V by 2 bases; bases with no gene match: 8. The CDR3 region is CASSFSGQGEDNEKLFF. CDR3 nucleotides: TGTGCCAGCAGCTTTTCTGGACAGGGGGAGGATAATGAAAAACTGTTTTTT. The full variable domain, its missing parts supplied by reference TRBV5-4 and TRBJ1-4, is ETGVTQSPTHLIKTRGQQVTLRCSSQSGHNTVSWYQQALGQGPQFIFQYYREEENGRGNFPPRFSGLQFPNYSSELNVNALELDDSALYLCASSFSGQGEDNEKLFFGSGTQLSVL.

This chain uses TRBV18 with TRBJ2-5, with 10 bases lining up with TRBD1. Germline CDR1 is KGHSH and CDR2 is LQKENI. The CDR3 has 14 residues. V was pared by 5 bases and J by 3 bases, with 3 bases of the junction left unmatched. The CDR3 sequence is CASSLGTGEETQYF. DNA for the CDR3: TGTGCCAGCTCATTAGGGACAGGGGAAGAGACCCAGTACTTC.

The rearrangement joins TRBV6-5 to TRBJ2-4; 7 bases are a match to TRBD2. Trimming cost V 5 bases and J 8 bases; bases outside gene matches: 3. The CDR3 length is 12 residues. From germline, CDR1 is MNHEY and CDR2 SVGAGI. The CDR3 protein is CASSPGRDIQYF. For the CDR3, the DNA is TGTGCCAGCAGTCCGGGGAGGGACATTCAGTACTTC.

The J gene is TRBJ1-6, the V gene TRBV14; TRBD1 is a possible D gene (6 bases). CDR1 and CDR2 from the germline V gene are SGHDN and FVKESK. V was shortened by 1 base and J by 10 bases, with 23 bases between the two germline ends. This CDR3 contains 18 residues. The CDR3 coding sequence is TGTGCCAGCAGCCAAGGGGTCGCAGGGGAGGTAGAGAGATCACCCCTCCACTTT. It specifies CASSQGVAGEVERSPLHF.

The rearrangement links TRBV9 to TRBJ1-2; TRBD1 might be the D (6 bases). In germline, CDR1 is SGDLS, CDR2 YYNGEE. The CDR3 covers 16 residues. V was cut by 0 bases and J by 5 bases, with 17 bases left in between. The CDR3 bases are TGTGCCAGCAGCGTAGGACAGGACGGAGGCCTGTATGGCTACACCTTC. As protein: CASSVGQDGGLYGYTF.

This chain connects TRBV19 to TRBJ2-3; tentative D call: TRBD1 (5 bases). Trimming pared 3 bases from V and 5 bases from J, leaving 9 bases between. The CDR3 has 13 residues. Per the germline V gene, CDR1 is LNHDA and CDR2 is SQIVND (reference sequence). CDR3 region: CASSIRVGDTQYF. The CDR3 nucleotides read TGTGCCAGTAGTATCAGGGTTGGAGATACGCAGTATTTT.

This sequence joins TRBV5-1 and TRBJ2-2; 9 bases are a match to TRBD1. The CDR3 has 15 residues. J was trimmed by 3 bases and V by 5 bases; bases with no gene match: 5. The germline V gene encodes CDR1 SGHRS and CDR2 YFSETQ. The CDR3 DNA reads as TGCGCCAGCAGTTGGGGGGACAGGGACACCGGGGAGCTGTTTTTT. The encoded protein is CASSWGDRDTGELFF.

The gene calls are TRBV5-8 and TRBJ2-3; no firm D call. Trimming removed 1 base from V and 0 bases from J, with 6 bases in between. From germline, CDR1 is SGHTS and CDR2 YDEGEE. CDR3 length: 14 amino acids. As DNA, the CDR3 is TGTGCCAGCAGCTTGAAGGACAGCACAGATACGCAGTATTTT. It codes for CASSLKDSTDTQYF. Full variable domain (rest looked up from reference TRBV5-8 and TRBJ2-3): EAGVTQSPTHLIKTRGQQATLRCSPISGHTSVYWYQQALGLGLQFLLWYDEGEERNRGNFPPRFSGRQFPNYSSELNVNALELEDSALYLCASSLKDSTDTQYFGPGTRLTVL.

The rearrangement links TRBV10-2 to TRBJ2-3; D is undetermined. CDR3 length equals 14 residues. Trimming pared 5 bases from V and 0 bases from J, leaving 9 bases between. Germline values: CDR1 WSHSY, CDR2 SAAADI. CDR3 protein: CASSTATSTDTQYF. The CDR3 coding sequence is TGCGCCAGCAGTACTGCAACTAGCACAGATACGCAGTATTTT.

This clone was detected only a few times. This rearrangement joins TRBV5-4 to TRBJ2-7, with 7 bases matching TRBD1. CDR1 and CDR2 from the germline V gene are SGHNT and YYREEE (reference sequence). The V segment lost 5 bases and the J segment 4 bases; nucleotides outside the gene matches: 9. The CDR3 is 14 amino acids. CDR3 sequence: CASRIGGAIYEQYF. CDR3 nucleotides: TGTGCCAGCAGGATAGGGGGCGCGATTTACGAGCAGTACTTC.

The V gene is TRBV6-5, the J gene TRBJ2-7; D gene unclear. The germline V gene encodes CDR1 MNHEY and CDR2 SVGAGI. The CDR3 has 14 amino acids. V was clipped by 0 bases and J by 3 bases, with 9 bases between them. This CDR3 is CASSYSADYYEQYF. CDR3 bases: TGTGCCAGCAGTTACTCCGCTGATTACTACGAGCAGTACTTC.

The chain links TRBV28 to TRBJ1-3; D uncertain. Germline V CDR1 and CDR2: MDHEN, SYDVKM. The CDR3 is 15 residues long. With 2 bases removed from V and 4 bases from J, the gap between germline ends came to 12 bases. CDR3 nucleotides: TGTGCCAGCAGTTTAACTGCAGGTCCAGGAAACACCATATATTTT. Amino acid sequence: CASSLTAGPGNTIYF.